These T cell receptor beta chains were read from a single sample in a study of T-cell memory formation after mild COVID-19. TCRdb recomputed calls from the 5' RACE reads with MiXCR, one row per CDR3 protein. Of 150,000 to 200,000 distinct CDR3 sequences in the sample, 11% were seen once. Sequenced: PBMCs or a T cell subset sorted from them (not recorded which). These receptors came from a man aged 18 to 29 who had mild COVID-19 (a few samples of this study predate the infection). Cell type and time point are not known. Each CDR3 is given with its conserved first and last residue. A D gene is named only where the DNA matches it firmly. Some rows mark clone size as missing; the rest say once, few, many or name a class of expanded clone.

d_call j_call clone_size v_call cdr3_nt cdr3_aa
- TRBJ2-7 few TRBV6-1 TGTGCCAGCAGTGAAAGGCAGGGCTCCTACTACGAGCAGTACTTC CASSERQGSYYEQYF
- TRBJ1-5 - TRBV12-3/TRBV12-4 TGTGCCAGCAGTTTAGGAGGGCCCGGGGGTCAGCCCCAGCATTTT CASSLGGPGGQPQHF
- TRBJ2-7 - TRBV20-1 TGCAGTGCTCCCCAGTTAGCGGCAGGGGACTACGAGCAGTACTTC CSAPQLAAGDYEQYF
TRBD2 TRBJ2-7 few TRBV7-6 TGTGCCAGCAGCTCCTCTGGGCTCCAGCGGGGGGAATACGAGCAGTACTTC CASSSSGLQRGEYEQYF
- TRBJ2-5 many TRBV5-1 TGCGCCAGCAGCCAAATCCAAGAGACCCAGTACTTC CASSQIQETQYF
- TRBJ2-3 many TRBV7-8 TGTGCCAGCAGGAACAGGTTCGCTGATACGCAGTATTTT CASRNRFADTQYF
- TRBJ1-6 - TRBV6-5 TGTGCCAGCAGTTATCAGGGTTTTTCTAACTCACCCCTCCACTTT CASSYQGFSNSPLHF
- TRBJ2-3 few TRBV5-4 TGTGCCAGCAGCTCTCCGGGTAGCGGTATCACAGATACGCAGTATTTT CASSSPGSGITDTQYF
- TRBJ2-3 - TRBV5-1 TGCGCCAGCAGCTTTACCGGCCCCTCCCGCACAGATACGCAGTATTTT CASSFTGPSRTDTQYF
- TRBJ1-2 few TRBV25-1 TGTGCCAGCAGTGAATCGGGGGGCGGCTACACCTTC CASSESGGGYTF
- TRBJ1-2 - TRBV29-1 TGCAGCGTTGAAGATCTTCCAGGGTCGGCTGGCTACACCTTC CSVEDLPGSAGYTF
TRBD1 TRBJ1-2 few TRBV5-1 TGCGCCAGCAGCCAAGGACAGGGGATCGGCTACACCTTC CASSQGQGIGYTF
- TRBJ1-6 few TRBV24-1 TGTGCCACTCAGGACGGGATTCAATCACCCCTCCACTTT CATQDGIQSPLHF
- TRBJ1-1 few TRBV6-6 TGTGCCAGCAGCATACCAGGGTGGACTGAAGCTTTCTTT CASSIPGWTEAFF
- TRBJ2-7 - TRBV6-2/TRBV6-3 TGTGCCAGCAGTTATTTAGGACCCTATGAATCGTGGGACGAGCAGTACTTC CASSYLGPYESWDEQYF
- TRBJ1-4 - TRBV7-2 TGTGCCAGCAGCTTAGGGGGCCCTGAAAAACTGTTTTTT CASSLGGPEKLFF